This TCR beta chain was obtained from a study of long-term antiretroviral therapy in people with HIV. Runs used v3.0 of the immunoSEQ assay and were done at survey level. TCRdb keeps only in-frame clones here, not all; method: immunoSEQ multiplex PCR. Counted here are 25,000 to 40,000 clones, about 96% occurring once; the ten biggest clones make up 2.4%. Notes on the study in general: Post-treatment diversity went higher with ART but stayed below transplant donor controls. Control repertoires displayed wider CDR3 length ranges than the HIV repertoires.

Every sample had about 0.9-10 million cryopreserved PBMC in it before DNA extraction. The CDR3 consists of 10 residues. Per the germline V gene, CDR1 is MNHEY and CDR2 is SMNVEV (reference sequence). V lost 11 bases to trimming and J lost 7 bases, with 8 bases between them. As for this clone: Antigen: not known.

This chain links TRBV27 with TRBJ1-4; D uncertain. The sample was unsorted PBMCs, taken 6.5 to 6.6 years after starting antiretroviral therapy. This sequence was found in a man between 25 and 39 years old with HIV. This CDR3 is CADWGEKLFF. The CDR3 bases are TGTGCCGACTGGGGTGAAAAACTGTTTTTT.